The source of this TCR beta chain is a study of beta chain features in type 1 diabetes. About this clone: The antigen is not known.

Since all of the isolated RNA was reverse transcribed, expressed TCRB transcripts were what got sequenced. Clones were read by immunoSEQ multiplex PCR, and TCRdb kept only the in-frame ones, dropping some. The sample lists under 450,000 clones, 11% to 15% occurring once. V was trimmed by 4 bases and J by 0 bases, leaving 9 bases between them. The CDR3 length is 14 residues. The V gene's germline CDR1 is SGHRS and CDR2 YFSETQ. One heparinised blood draw averaging around 0.12 L was given by each donor. Points from the study as a whole: PCR might favor shorter templates, equally in patients and controls.

This clonotype was sampled from a man younger than 45 in good health. The chain recombines TRBV5-1 with TRBJ2-3, with D possibly called TRBD1 or TRBD2 (5 bases each). Material: naive CD4+ T cells from blood. This CDR3 reads CASSDWDSTDTQYF. The CDR3 coding sequence is TGCGCCAGCAGCGACTGGGACAGCACAGATACGCAGTATTTT. The variable domain in full, completed from reference TRBV5-1 and TRBJ2-3, reads KAGVTQTPRYLIKTRGQQVTLSCSPISGHRSVSWYQQTPGQGLQFLFEYFSETQRNKGNFPGRFSGRQFSNSRSEMNVSTLELGDSALYLCASSDWDSTDTQYFGPGTRLTVL.